This T cell receptor (beta chain) was captured in a study of shared clonotypes between healthy human individuals. Points from the study as a whole: Against clonotypes common to all four donors, non-shared ones had lower generation probabilities. Approximately 5.1% was the fraction of naive CD4 clonotypes found shared across a few donors.

As to this clone: Its cognate antigen is unknown.

This CDR3 contains 16 residues. The germline V gene has CDR1 KGHSH and CDR2 LQKENI. Trimming cost V 3 bases and J 4 bases; bases outside gene matches: 6. Sorted-subset replicate PCRs used 150 to 250 ng of genomic DNA. This amount corresponded to about 30,000 T cell genomes. Sequenced by immunoSEQ multiplex PCR; TCRdb stores in-frame clones only, minus some. The sample lists approximately 980,000 clones, around 80% occurring once. Naive CD4+ cells were CD45RA-selected; the remaining cells were memory. The TCR was taken from a man between 18 and 35 years old in good health. This sequence joins TRBV18 and TRBJ2-3, with 11 bases identical to TRBD2. Source material: memory CD4+ T cells sorted from blood. Subset denoted: CD45RA-negative fraction. The CDR3: CASSPRTSGRADTQYF. CDR3 bases: TGTGCCAGCTCACCCAGGACTAGCGGGCGGGCAGATACGCAGTATTTT.